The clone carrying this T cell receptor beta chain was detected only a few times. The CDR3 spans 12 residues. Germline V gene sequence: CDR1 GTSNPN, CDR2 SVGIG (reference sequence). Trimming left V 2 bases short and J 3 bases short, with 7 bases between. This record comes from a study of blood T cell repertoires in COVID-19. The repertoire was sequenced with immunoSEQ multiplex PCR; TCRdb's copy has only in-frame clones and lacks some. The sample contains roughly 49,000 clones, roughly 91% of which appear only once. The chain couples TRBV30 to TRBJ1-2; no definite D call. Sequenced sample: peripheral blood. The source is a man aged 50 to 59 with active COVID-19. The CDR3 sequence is CAWSREDYGYTF. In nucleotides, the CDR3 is TGTGCCTGGAGTCGGGAGGACTATGGCTACACCTTC.